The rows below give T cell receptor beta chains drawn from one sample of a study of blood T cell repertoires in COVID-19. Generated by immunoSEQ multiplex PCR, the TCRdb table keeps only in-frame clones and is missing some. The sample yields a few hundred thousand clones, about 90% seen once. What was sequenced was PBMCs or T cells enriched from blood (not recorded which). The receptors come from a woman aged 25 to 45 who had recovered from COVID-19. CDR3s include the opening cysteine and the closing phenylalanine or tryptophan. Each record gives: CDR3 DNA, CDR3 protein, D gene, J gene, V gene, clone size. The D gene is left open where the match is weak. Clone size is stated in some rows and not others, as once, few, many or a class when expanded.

CDR3 DNA: TGTGCCAGCAGTTACTTCCGGGACAGGGTGAGGGAGACCCAGTACTTC; CDR3 protein: CASSYFRDRVRETQYF; D gene: TRBD1; J gene: TRBJ2-5; V gene: TRBV6-5; clone size: NA
CDR3 DNA: TGTGCCAGCAGCTTGGTAACAGCCTACGAGCAGTACTTC; CDR3 protein: CASSLVTAYEQYF; D gene: NA; J gene: TRBJ2-7; V gene: TRBV5-5; clone size: few
CDR3 DNA: TGTGCCAGCACCCCGACTAGCGGGAGGGCCAATGAGCAGTTCTTC; CDR3 protein: CASTPTSGRANEQFF; D gene: TRBD2; J gene: TRBJ2-1; V gene: TRBV5-4; clone size: NA
CDR3 DNA: TGTGCCAGTAGTTTTACAGGGGGGTCTAGCAATCAGCCCCAGCATTTT; CDR3 protein: CASSFTGGSSNQPQHF; D gene: TRBD1; J gene: TRBJ1-5; V gene: TRBV19; clone size: NA
CDR3 DNA: TGCGCCAGCCGGGAGTCGGCTGAAGCTTTCTTT; CDR3 protein: CASRESAEAFF; D gene: NA; J gene: TRBJ1-1; V gene: TRBV5-1; clone size: few
CDR3 DNA: TGCAGCGTCGCAAGCGGGGGGGCGCGTGAAAAACTGTTTTTT; CDR3 protein: CSVASGGAREKLFF; D gene: NA; J gene: TRBJ1-4; V gene: TRBV29-1; clone size: NA
CDR3 DNA: TGTGCCAGTAGTATCAGCGGGATATATAGTGGCGAGCAGTACTTC; CDR3 protein: CASSISGIYSGEQYF; D gene: TRBD2; J gene: TRBJ2-7; V gene: TRBV19; clone size: NA
CDR3 DNA: TGTGCCAGCTCCTTTCGGGTTTCAGACACTGAAGCTTTCTTT; CDR3 protein: CASSFRVSDTEAFF; D gene: NA; J gene: TRBJ1-1; V gene: TRBV18; clone size: NA
CDR3 DNA: TGTGCCAGCAGCTTAGCGGGACAACTTAACACTGAAGCTTTCTTT; CDR3 protein: CASSLAGQLNTEAFF; D gene: NA; J gene: TRBJ1-1; V gene: TRBV7-9; clone size: NA
CDR3 DNA: TGTGCCAGCAGCTTAGAGCTAATTGGAGCTTTCTTT; CDR3 protein: CASSLELIGAFF; D gene: NA; J gene: TRBJ1-1; V gene: TRBV7-9; clone size: NA
CDR3 DNA: TGTGCCAGCAGCTTGGAACCCTTAACACTCGGGGGAGAGACCCAGTACTTC; CDR3 protein: CASSLEPLTLGGETQYF; D gene: NA; J gene: TRBJ2-5; V gene: TRBV5-8; clone size: NA
CDR3 DNA: TGTGCCAGCAGCAACAGGAGGGGCCAGCCCCAGCATTTT; CDR3 protein: CASSNRRGQPQHF; D gene: NA; J gene: TRBJ1-5; V gene: TRBV7-8; clone size: NA
CDR3 DNA: TGTGCCAGCAGTTTCGGAGGGCTCTCCTACAATGAGCAGTTCTTC; CDR3 protein: CASSFGGLSYNEQFF; D gene: NA; J gene: TRBJ2-1; V gene: TRBV27; clone size: NA
CDR3 DNA: TGTGCCAGCAGCCCGGGGTACTCTGGAAACACCATATATTTT; CDR3 protein: CASSPGYSGNTIYF; D gene: NA; J gene: TRBJ1-3; V gene: TRBV7-8; clone size: NA
CDR3 DNA: TGTGCCAGCAGCCGTCGCTCTAGCGGGAGTTGGAATGAGCAGTTCTTC; CDR3 protein: CASSRRSSGSWNEQFF; D gene: TRBD2; J gene: TRBJ2-1; V gene: TRBV5-6; clone size: NA
CDR3 DNA: TGCGCCAGCAGCTTCCACTTAGCGGGAGGTATCAATGAGCAGTTCTTC; CDR3 protein: CASSFHLAGGINEQFF; D gene: TRBD2; J gene: TRBJ2-1; V gene: TRBV5-1; clone size: NA
CDR3 DNA: TGCGCCAGCAGCTTGGGACCGGACAGTACCTACGAGCAGTACTTC; CDR3 protein: CASSLGPDSTYEQYF; D gene: NA; J gene: TRBJ2-7; V gene: TRBV5-1; clone size: few
CDR3 DNA: TGTGCCAGCAGCTTAGATCCACAGGGGGGAAACACCATATATTTT; CDR3 protein: CASSLDPQGGNTIYF; D gene: TRBD1; J gene: TRBJ1-3; V gene: TRBV11-2; clone size: NA
CDR3 DNA: TGTGCCAGCAGCCCCCAACCGGGACTAGCGGGGGGACGTAATGAGCAGTTCTTC; CDR3 protein: CASSPQPGLAGGRNEQFF; D gene: TRBD2; J gene: TRBJ2-1; V gene: TRBV9; clone size: NA
CDR3 DNA: TGCGCCAGCAGCTTGGAACGGGGAACTAGCACAGATACGCAGTATTTT; CDR3 protein: CASSLERGTSTDTQYF; D gene: NA; J gene: TRBJ2-3; V gene: TRBV5-1; clone size: NA
CDR3 DNA: TGTGCCAGCAGCGGGACAGGGGGCACGGGGAGGTTTTCTGGGGCCAACGTCCTGACTTTC; CDR3 protein: CASSGTGGTGRFSGANVLTF; D gene: TRBD1; J gene: TRBJ2-6; V gene: TRBV28; clone size: NA
CDR3 DNA: TGCGCCAGCAGCCCAACCCCAGGGGTTCGCACCGGGGAGCTGTTTTTT; CDR3 protein: CASSPTPGVRTGELFF; D gene: NA; J gene: TRBJ2-2; V gene: TRBV5-1; clone size: NA
CDR3 DNA: TGTGCCAGCAGCGAGCGTATAGCGGGATACACAGATACGCAGTATTTT; CDR3 protein: CASSERIAGYTDTQYF; D gene: TRBD2; J gene: TRBJ2-3; V gene: TRBV9; clone size: NA
CDR3 DNA: TGTGCCAGCAGCTTCGACCCGGGACAGGGGATTACTGGCTACACCTTC; CDR3 protein: CASSFDPGQGITGYTF; D gene: TRBD1; J gene: TRBJ1-2; V gene: TRBV11-2; clone size: once
CDR3 DNA: TGCGCCAGCAGCTTGATGGACAGCTTAGAGCAGTACTTC; CDR3 protein: CASSLMDSLEQYF; D gene: NA; J gene: TRBJ2-7; V gene: TRBV5-1; clone size: NA
CDR3 DNA: TGTGCCAGCAGTCCGACAGGGGGCTTCGGAAACACCATATATTTT; CDR3 protein: CASSPTGGFGNTIYF; D gene: TRBD1; J gene: TRBJ1-3; V gene: TRBV28; clone size: NA
CDR3 DNA: TGTGCCAGCAGTTTACCAGGGAAAAAACTGTTTTTT; CDR3 protein: CASSLPGKKLFF; D gene: NA; J gene: TRBJ1-4; V gene: TRBV28; clone size: NA
CDR3 DNA: TGTGCCAGCAGTTTAAAGGGGGACGAGCAGTACTTC; CDR3 protein: CASSLKGDEQYF; D gene: NA; J gene: TRBJ2-7; V gene: TRBV27; clone size: few
CDR3 DNA: TGCGCCAGCAGCTCCGAGGGGGCGAACACTGAAGCTTTCTTT; CDR3 protein: CASSSEGANTEAFF; D gene: TRBD1; J gene: TRBJ1-1; V gene: TRBV5-1; clone size: NA
CDR3 DNA: TGTGCCAGCAGTTTAGACACAACCGGGGAGCTGTTTTTT; CDR3 protein: CASSLDTTGELFF; D gene: NA; J gene: TRBJ2-2; V gene: TRBV6-2/TRBV6-3; clone size: NA
CDR3 DNA: TGTGCCAGCAGCGGACGCGGGGGGACCGGGGAGCTGTTTTTT; CDR3 protein: CASSGRGGTGELFF; D gene: TRBD2; J gene: TRBJ2-2; V gene: TRBV9; clone size: NA
CDR3 DNA: TGTGCCAGCAGTTTATCGGGAGCGGGAGGCCATGAGCAGTTCTTC; CDR3 protein: CASSLSGAGGHEQFF; D gene: TRBD2; J gene: TRBJ2-1; V gene: TRBV28; clone size: NA
CDR3 DNA: TGTGCCAGCAGCCCCGGGCAGGGAAACTCCTACGAGCAGTACTTC; CDR3 protein: CASSPGQGNSYEQYF; D gene: NA; J gene: TRBJ2-7; V gene: TRBV5-6; clone size: NA
CDR3 DNA: TGTGCCAGCAGTGAACGTGTTAACTACGAGCAGTACTTC; CDR3 protein: CASSERVNYEQYF; D gene: NA; J gene: TRBJ2-7; V gene: TRBV2; clone size: NA
CDR3 DNA: TGTGCCAGCAGCTTAAGGAGCTCCTACAATGAGCAGTTCTTC; CDR3 protein: CASSLRSSYNEQFF; D gene: NA; J gene: TRBJ2-1; V gene: TRBV5-6; clone size: NA
CDR3 DNA: TGTGCCAGCAGCAAAGGTGCCGGGAGCTTTCGAAATGAGCAGTTCTTC; CDR3 protein: CASSKGAGSFRNEQFF; D gene: NA; J gene: TRBJ2-1; V gene: TRBV21-1; clone size: NA
CDR3 DNA: TGTGCCAGCAGCTTAATACAGGTTGGCGGCAATCAGCCCCAGCATTTT; CDR3 protein: CASSLIQVGGNQPQHF; D gene: NA; J gene: TRBJ1-5; V gene: TRBV11-3; clone size: few
CDR3 DNA: TGTGCCAGCAGCTTACCTAGCGGGAGGACTCTAACCTACGAGCAGTACTTC; CDR3 protein: CASSLPSGRTLTYEQYF; D gene: TRBD2; J gene: TRBJ2-7; V gene: TRBV7-2; clone size: once
CDR3 DNA: TGTGCCAGCAGTTCTTACCAGGGGACGGAAACTGAAGCTTTCTTT; CDR3 protein: CASSSYQGTETEAFF; D gene: NA; J gene: TRBJ1-1; V gene: TRBV2; clone size: NA
CDR3 DNA: TGTGCCAGCAGCGTAGGATCGGGACAAAAACCGGGAGAGCAGTACTTC; CDR3 protein: CASSVGSGQKPGEQYF; D gene: NA; J gene: TRBJ2-7; V gene: TRBV9; clone size: NA
CDR3 DNA: TGTGCCAGCACCGGGACAGGGGATAGCAATCAGCCCCAGCATTTT; CDR3 protein: CASTGTGDSNQPQHF; D gene: TRBD1; J gene: TRBJ1-5; V gene: TRBV2; clone size: NA
CDR3 DNA: TGTGCCAGCAGTGAATTGGGGGCTGGTACTGAAGCTTTCTTT; CDR3 protein: CASSELGAGTEAFF; D gene: NA; J gene: TRBJ1-1; V gene: TRBV2; clone size: NA
CDR3 DNA: TGTGCCAGCAGCCAGAGCAGGGGTCAGCCCCAGCATTTT; CDR3 protein: CASSQSRGQPQHF; D gene: NA; J gene: TRBJ1-5; V gene: TRBV3-1/TRBV3-2; clone size: NA
CDR3 DNA: TGTGCCAGCAGCCGAGTTGAGGTGTCCACTGAAGCTTTCTTT; CDR3 protein: CASSRVEVSTEAFF; D gene: NA; J gene: TRBJ1-1; V gene: TRBV11-2; clone size: NA
CDR3 DNA: TGTGCCAGCAGCCTGATGACTAGCGGGTACTCCTACAATGAGCAGTTCTTC; CDR3 protein: CASSLMTSGYSYNEQFF; D gene: TRBD2; J gene: TRBJ2-1; V gene: TRBV7-6; clone size: NA
CDR3 DNA: TGTGCCAGCACCCTGACAGGGGGCGAGCAGTACTTC; CDR3 protein: CASTLTGGEQYF; D gene: TRBD1; J gene: TRBJ2-7; V gene: TRBV2; clone size: NA
CDR3 DNA: TGTGCCAGCAGCAAAGCTCTGGCAGGCTATTCTTTTACGAACACCGGGGAGCTGTTTTTT; CDR3 protein: CASSKALAGYSFTNTGELFF; D gene: NA; J gene: TRBJ2-2; V gene: TRBV21-1; clone size: once
CDR3 DNA: TGTGCCAGCAGCTCTCCGCGGGCCACTCTGAACACTGAAGCTTTCTTT; CDR3 protein: CASSSPRATLNTEAFF; D gene: NA; J gene: TRBJ1-1; V gene: TRBV5-6; clone size: NA